Below, 14 T cell receptor beta chains from the same sample are listed, as sequenced in a study of cytomegalovirus exposure and HLA in healthy donors. Primers for the PCR totalled 60 Vbeta and 13 Jbeta. Clones were sequenced by immunoSEQ multiplex PCR, and TCRdb holds only the in-frame ones, with some missing. The sample carries 150,000 or so clones, around 76% recorded once. The sample was PBMCs. These receptors all come from a man aged 35-49 years in good health and CMV-seronegative.

The chain carries TRBV27 and TRBJ1-2; 9 nucleotides agree with TRBD1. Germline CDR1 reads MNHEY; CDR2 reads SMNVEV (reference sequence). The CDR3 is made up of 17 amino acids. V shed 5 bases and J 2 bases; nucleotides not matched to a gene: 12. Here the CDR3 reads CASSLRGQGARNYGYTF. For the CDR3, the DNA is TGTGCCAGCAGTCTGCGGGGACAGGGAGCCAGAAACTATGGCTACACCTTC.

V gene TRBV7-8 combines with J gene TRBJ2-7, with D perhaps matching TRBD1 (5 bases). Germline CDR1 reads SGHVS; CDR2 reads FQNEAQ. The CDR3 has 14 amino acids. V was trimmed by 1 base and J by 0 bases, leaving 7 bases between them. CDR3 in amino acids: CASSLGGNSYEQYV. CDR3 nucleotides: TGTGCCAGCAGCTTAGGGGGCAACTCCTACGAGCAGTACGTC.

The rearrangement links TRBV29-1 to TRBJ2-5; D might be TRBD2 (7 bases). The V and J ends lost 4 bases and 4 bases respectively, with 16 bases between them. The V gene's germline CDR1 is SQVTM and CDR2 ANQGSEA. This CDR3 contains 14 residues. The CDR3 here is CSVGEGGKRETQYF. Here the CDR3 DNA reads TGCAGCGTTGGGGAGGGGGGGAAGAGAGAGACCCAGTACTTC.

J is TRBJ2-3 and V is TRBV7-3; 7 bases fit TRBD2. Trimming at V came to 5 bases and at J to 1 base, leaving 3 bases not matched to a gene. This CDR3 is 14 amino acids long. Germline V gives CDR1 SGHTA, CDR2 FQGTGA. CDR3 in amino acids: CASSRRGGTDTQYF. The CDR3 nucleotides read TGTGCCAGCAGCCGCCGGGGGGGCACAGATACGCAGTATTTT.

On this clone itself: The junction does not match germline at one end; this may be a read error. The rearrangement joins TRBV7-9 to TRBJ1-2, with D uncertain. CDR3 length: 17 residues. Germline CDR1 and CDR2: SEHNR and FQNEAQ (reference sequence). CDR3 amino acids: CSSSLAQDQTTNYGYTF. For the CDR3, the DNA is TGTTCCAGCAGCTTAGCTCAGGACCAGACTACTAACTATGGCTACACCTTC.

The rearrangement uses TRBV11-3 and TRBJ2-5, with 11 bases aligning to TRBD2. CDR3 length: 18 residues. The ends lost 5 bases at V and 5 bases at J; junction bases unmatched: 16. CDR1 is SGHNT and CDR2 is YENEEA in the germline V gene. CDR3 protein: CASSPEGELAGGGETQYF. The CDR3 DNA reads as TGTGCCAGCAGCCCCGAGGGGGAGCTAGCGGGAGGTGGGGAGACCCAGTACTTC.

The J gene is TRBJ2-3, the V gene TRBV7-3, with D possibly matching TRBD1 (5 bases). CDR3 size: 13 residues. With 0 bases removed from V and 4 bases from J, the gap between germline ends came to 5 bases. The germline gives CDR1 SGHTA, CDR2 FQGTGA. Written as DNA, the CDR3 is TGTGCCAGCAGCTTAACAGGGGCAGATACGCAGTATTTT. Its translation is CASSLTGADTQYF. Combining the CDR3 with reference TRBV7-3 and TRBJ2-3 gives the whole variable domain GAGVSQTPSNKVTEKGKYVELRCDPISGHTALYWYRQSLGQGPEFLIYFQGTGAADDSGLPNDRFFAVRPEGSVSTLKIQRTERGDSAVYLCASSLTGADTQYFGPGTRLTVL.

V and J are TRBV5-5 and TRBJ2-5; tentative D call: TRBD1 (5 bases). V shed 0 bases and J shed 5 bases, with 8 bases lying between them. Germline assignment: CDR1 SGHKS and CDR2 YYEKEE (reference sequence). The length of the CDR3 is 13 residues. The CDR3 DNA sequence: TGTGCCAGCAGCTTGGGACAGAGGGAGACCCAGTACTTC. Its translation is CASSLGQRETQYF.

J is TRBJ2-3 and V is TRBV4-1; D is undetermined. V lost 1 base and J 5 bases, leaving 7 bases between the germline ends. The CDR3 totals 13 residues. Germline values: CDR1 MGHRA, CDR2 YSYEKL. This CDR3 reads CASSQVGGDTQYF. The CDR3 DNA reads TGCGCCAGCAGCCAAGTAGGCGGAGATACGCAGTATTTT.

The V gene is TRBV6-5, the J gene TRBJ2-2, with D unclear. The germline V gene encodes CDR1 MNHEY and CDR2 SVGAGI. With 0 bases removed from V and 1 base from J, the gap between germline ends came to 6 bases. There are 15 residues in the CDR3. The CDR3 bases are TGTGCCAGCAGTTACTCGTTTAAGAACACCGGGGAGCTGTTTTTT. It codes for CASSYSFKNTGELFF.

This clone appeared a few times. The rearrangement joins TRBV15 to TRBJ1-1; maybe TRBD1 (5 bases). The V and J ends lost 0 bases and 5 bases respectively, with 10 bases between them. The CDR3 sequence is 14 residues long. Germline V gives CDR1 LNHNV, CDR2 YYDKDF (reference sequence). CDR3 coding DNA: TGTGCCACCAGCAGAGAGGGACTGGGTACTGAAGCTTTCTTT. This translates into CATSREGLGTEAFF. Together with reference TRBV15 and TRBJ1-1, the CDR3 gives the full variable domain: DAMVIQNPRYQVTQFGKPVTLSCSQTLNHNVMYWYQQKSSQAPKLLFHYYDKDFNNEADTPDNFQSRRPNTSFCFLDIRSPGLGDTAMYLCATSREGLGTEAFFGQGTRLTVV.

The V and J genes are TRBV27 and TRBJ1-1, with 8 bases matching TRBD1. V gave up 5 bases and J gave up 1 base; unmatched junction bases: 6. This CDR3 comprises 15 residues. Germline V gives CDR1 MNHEY, CDR2 SMNVEV (reference sequence). For the CDR3, the DNA is TGTGCCAGCAGTCCTTTCGGGACAGGGAACACTGAAGCTTTCTTT. This sequence encodes CASSPFGTGNTEAFF.

This clone appeared a single time. The chain carries TRBV7-3 and TRBJ1-2, with 7 positions matching TRBD1. Germline CDR1 and CDR2: SGHTA and FQGTGA. The CDR3 length is 15 residues. V shed 5 bases, J shed 4 bases, and the junction held 10 bases outside the gene matches. The CDR3 sequence is CASSTGTVPTYGYTF. CDR3 coding DNA: TGTGCCAGCAGCACCGGGACAGTACCTACCTATGGCTACACCTTC.

The rearrangement uses TRBV5-6 and TRBJ2-1, with TRBD1 matching over 7 bases. J lost 15 bases, V lost 3 bases, and 12 bases had no gene match. Germline assignment: CDR1 SGHDT and CDR2 YYEEEE. There are 13 residues in the CDR3. The chain's CDR3 is CASSWGTGVYAFF. CDR3 in DNA: TGTGCCAGCAGCTGGGGCACAGGGGTTTATGCGTTCTTC.